This T cell receptor (beta chain) was recovered during a study of cytomegalovirus exposure and HLA in healthy donors. Findings and caveats of the study: Cytomegalovirus association was listed for about 180 TCR beta chains. It was found in a later analysis that first-cohort TCR clusters tended to co-occur in the 120 validation repertoires. Many donors carried some public TCRs, although rarity characterized most TCR sequences.

Regarding this clone: Its antigen is unknown.

Sequenced by immunoSEQ multiplex PCR; TCRdb stores in-frame clones only, minus some. Among 200,000 to 250,000 clones, 87% were seen once, and the ten largest hold roughly 2%. The donors were part of the validation cohort, which consisted of about 130 subjects and was separate from the first cohort of several hundred subjects. This receptor was identified in a woman younger than 30 in good health and CMV-seropositive. The sequenced sample was PBMCs.

As DNA, the CDR3 is TGCGCCAGCAGCTTGGGGCAGCGTTATAATGAAAAACTGTTTTTT. Translation gives CASSLGQRYNEKLFF. The chain carries TRBV5-1 and TRBJ1-4; D unclear. From germline, CDR1 is SGHRS and CDR2 YFSETQ. V was cut by 0 bases and J by 4 bases, with 10 bases left in between. CDR3 size: 15 residues. The entire variable domain, with the rest obtained from reference TRBV5-1 and TRBJ1-4, is as follows: KAGVTQTPRYLIKTRGQQVTLSCSPISGHRSVSWYQQTPGQGLQFLFEYFSETQRNKGNFPGRFSGRQFSNSRSEMNVSTLELGDSALYLCASSLGQRYNEKLFFGSGTQLSVL.